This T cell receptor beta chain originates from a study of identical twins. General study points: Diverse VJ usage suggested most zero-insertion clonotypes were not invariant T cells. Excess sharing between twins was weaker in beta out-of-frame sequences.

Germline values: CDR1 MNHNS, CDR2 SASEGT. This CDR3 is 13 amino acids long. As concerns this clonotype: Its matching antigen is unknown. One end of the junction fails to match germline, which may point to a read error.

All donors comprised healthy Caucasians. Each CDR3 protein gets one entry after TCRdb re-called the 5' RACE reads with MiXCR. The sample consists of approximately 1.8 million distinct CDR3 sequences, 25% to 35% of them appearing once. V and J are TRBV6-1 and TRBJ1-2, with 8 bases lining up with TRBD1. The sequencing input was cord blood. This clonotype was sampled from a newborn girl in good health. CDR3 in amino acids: CAGSHRGGYGYTF. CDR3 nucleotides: TGTGCCGGCAGTCACAGGGGGGGCTATGGCTACACCTTC.